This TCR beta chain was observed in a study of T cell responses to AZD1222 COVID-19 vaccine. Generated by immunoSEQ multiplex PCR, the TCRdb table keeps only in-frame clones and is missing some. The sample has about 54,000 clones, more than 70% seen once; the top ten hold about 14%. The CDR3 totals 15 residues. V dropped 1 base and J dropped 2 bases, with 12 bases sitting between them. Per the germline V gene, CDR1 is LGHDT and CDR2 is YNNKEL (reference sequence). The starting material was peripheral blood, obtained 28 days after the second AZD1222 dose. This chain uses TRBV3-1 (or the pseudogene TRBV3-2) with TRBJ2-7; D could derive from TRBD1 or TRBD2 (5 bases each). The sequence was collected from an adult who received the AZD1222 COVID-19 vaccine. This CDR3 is CASSQVSRGAYEQYF. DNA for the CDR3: TGTGCCAGCAGCCAAGTGTCGAGGGGTGCCTACGAGCAGTACTTC.